This paragraph covers one T cell receptor beta chain sequence. This clone was found a few times. Which antigen it targets is not known. No much larger clone is present one base from it, and per-base qualities are unavailable. These data originate in a study of beta chain features in type 1 diabetes (dated by TCRdb to the late 2010s). The study in broad terms: Mean age, gender distribution, total cell number and subset yield were not different between patients and healthy donors. A total of 107,917,701 sorted cells were examined across all samples, and the number of cells per subset was strongly correlated with RNA yield. In the study, TCRB repertoires of sorted circulating CD4+ T cell subsets from recently diagnosed type 1 diabetes patients were compared with those of matched healthy donors. Regulatory and stem cell-like memory subsets were isolated from only 8 patients and roughly 8 healthy donors, whereas naive and central memory subsets came from all 30 or so donors.

Overall results and qualifications from the work: Because cDNA was sequenced instead of genomic DNA, highly expressing activated cells could be over-represented, though the groups showed no difference in activation or CD3 levels. HLA sub-analyses involved small numbers of individuals, so any influence of HLA type on TCRB rearrangement remained unresolved. Type 1 diabetes patients showed a moderate but significant shortening of TCRB CDR3 length in all four CD4+ subsets. Fewer insertions and more nucleotide deletions at VDJ recombination sites were observed in patients with type 1 diabetes, implying thymic rearrangement abnormalities. Naive, central memory and regulatory TCRB repertoires appeared to be more similar among patients than among healthy donors. Shorter templates might have been favored by PCR, but patient and control samples were amplified and corrected together, so both groups would have been affected equally by any skew.

From the germline V gene, CDR1 is SGHVS and CDR2 is FQNEAQ. Its CDR3 holds 12 amino acids, cysteine through phenylalanine. Here the CDR3 DNA is all that survives: 36 bases in frame from base 1. V sheds 6 bases and J sheds 5 bases, leaving 10 bases between their ends. From each donor, a single peripheral blood sample of about 110 mL on average was drawn into heparinised tubes. A BD FACSAria II and a panel including CD45RO, CCR7, CD25, CD127, CD95 and CD27 were used to sort naive, central memory, regulatory and stem cell-like memory CD4+ T cells. All sorted populations exceeded 95% purity. PBMCs were separated immediately by Lymphoprep density gradient centrifugation and were stained directly, without being cultured. Samples were stained and sorted in pairs, with one healthy donor and one patient per experiment, so that batch effects were minimized. The High Capacity cDNA Reverse Transcription Kit was used to reverse transcribe all of the isolated RNA, meaning that expressed TCRB transcripts were what got sequenced. Deep immunoSEQ sequencing was performed on naive, central memory and regulatory T cell samples, with an average of roughly 3.3 million total reads per sample. Sorted cells were lysed in RLT buffer and RNA was extracted with DNase-treated RNeasy Micro or Mini kits, depending on cell number. Each cell subset was processed on its own to prevent cross-contamination, while patient and healthy donor samples were processed together. Using the immunoSEQ multiplex PCR, TCRB sequences were amplified from cDNA into 87-bp fragments spanning the CDR3 region. Sequencing of the amplicons was done on the Illumina HiSeq platform. The original methods were these. Synthetic template baselines were used to correct PCR bias computationally, reads within Hamming distance 2 were collapsed, and singletons that could not be merged were discarded. Reads were aligned against IMGT so that V, D and J genes, CDR3 length and insertions or deletions at six rearrangement sites could be assigned. Within each subset, clonotype counts were normalized to sorted cell number, after which true diversity and Gini coefficients were computed with the tcR R package. The overlap coefficient, calculated on TCRB nucleotide sequences, was used to quantify repertoire sharing. Out-of-frame TCRB sequences from naive cells were analyzed to stand in for the pre-selection repertoire. TCRdb stores this immuneACCESS table with in-frame sequences only. Part of the clones is absent; in the studies checked, under half of the shortfall reflects unresolved V genes, and no reason is known for the rest. V and J calls and clone size are copied from that table; D and trimming were computed from the DNA. This sample lists under 450,000 clones; roughly 13% were detected once. Roughly 0.038% of the sample goes to the ten largest clones.

The clonotype was recovered from a man younger than 40 in good health. The sample consisted of naive CD4+ T cells from blood. The cell subset or site label, as the study defines it: true naive CD4+ T cells. The V gene is TRBV7-8 and the J gene is TRBJ2-5; TRBD1 is perhaps the D gene, given 6 matching bases. The CDR3 protein: CASRTGFETQYF. The sequence in DNA is TGTGCCAGCAGAACAGGGTTTGAGACCCAGTACTTC.